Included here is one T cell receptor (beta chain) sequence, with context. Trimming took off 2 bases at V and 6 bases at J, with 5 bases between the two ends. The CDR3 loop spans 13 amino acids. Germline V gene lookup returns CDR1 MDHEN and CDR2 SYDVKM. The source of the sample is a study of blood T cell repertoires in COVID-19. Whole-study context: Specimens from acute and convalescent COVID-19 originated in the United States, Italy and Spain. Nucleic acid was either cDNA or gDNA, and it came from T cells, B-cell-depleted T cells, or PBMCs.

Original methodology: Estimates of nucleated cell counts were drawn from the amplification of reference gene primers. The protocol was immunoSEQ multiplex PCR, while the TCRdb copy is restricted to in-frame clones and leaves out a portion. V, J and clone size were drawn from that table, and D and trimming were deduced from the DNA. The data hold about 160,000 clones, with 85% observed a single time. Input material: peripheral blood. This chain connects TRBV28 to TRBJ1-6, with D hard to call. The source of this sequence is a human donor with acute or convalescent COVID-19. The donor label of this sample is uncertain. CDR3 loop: CASSLPLNSPLHF. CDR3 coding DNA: TGTGCCAGCAGTTTACCTCTTAATTCACCCCTCCACTTT.